This entry lists 7 T cell receptor beta chains sequenced from one sample in a study of cytomegalovirus exposure and HLA in healthy donors. Repertoires were generated with immunoSEQ multiplex PCR, while TCRdb's copy carries only in-frame clones and drops some. The repertoire holds about 110,000 clones, with roughly 95% as singletons. The material sequenced was PBMCs. The receptors were gathered from a young woman in good health and CMV-seronegative.

The chain joins TRBV5-8 to TRBJ2-7; 13 bases line up with TRBD2. CDR1 is SGHTS and CDR2 is YDEGEE in the germline V gene. V was clipped by 0 bases and J by 3 bases; unmatched bases: 6. There are 17 residues in the CDR3. The CDR3 DNA sequence: TGTGCCAGCAGCTTGGCCGGACTAGCGGGGGTCCTCTACGAGCAGTACTTC. Protein sequence: CASSLAGLAGVLYEQYF.

This chain uses TRBV9 with TRBJ2-1; maybe TRBD1 (6 bases). This CDR3 spans 15 amino acids. Germline lookup yields CDR1 SGDLS and CDR2 YYNGEE. V was shortened by 0 bases and J by 7 bases, with 14 bases between the two germline ends. CDR3 sequence: CASSVGGQGLNEQFF. As DNA, the CDR3 is TGTGCCAGCAGCGTAGGAGGGCAGGGGCTAAATGAGCAGTTCTTC.

The V gene is TRBV18, the J gene TRBJ1-4; 10 bases map to TRBD1. The J segment lost 0 bases and the V segment lost 3 bases, leaving 4 bases of the junction unmatched. Germline CDR1 is KGHSH and CDR2 is LQKENI. The CDR3 runs to 17 residues. Written as DNA, the CDR3 is TGTGCCAGCTCACCCTACGGACAGGGGGCAACTAATGAAAAACTGTTTTTT. Protein product: CASSPYGQGATNEKLFF. Full variable domain (remainder filled in from reference TRBV18 and TRBJ1-4): NAGVMQNPRHLVRRRGQEARLRCSPMKGHSHVYWYRQLPEEGLKFMVYLQKENIIDESGMPKERFSAEFPKEGPSILRIQQVVRGDSAAYFCASSPYGQGATNEKLFFGSGTQLSVL.

This chain connects TRBV16 to TRBJ1-5; D is unresolved. V lost 3 bases and J 1 base, leaving 7 bases between the germline ends. This CDR3 has 14 residues. CDR1 KGHSY and CDR2 FQNENV come from the germline V gene. CDR3 nucleotides: TGTGCCAGCAGCCAGACTCAGAGCAATCAGCCCCAGCATTTT. This encodes CASSQTQSNQPQHF. The full variable domain, with the rest looked up from reference TRBV16 and TRBJ1-5, is GEEVAQTPKHLVRGEGQKAKLYCAPIKGHSYVFWYQQVLKNEFKFLISFQNENVFDETGMPKERFSAKCLPNSPCSLEIQATKLEDSAVYFCASSQTQSNQPQHFGDGTRLSIL.

The chain uses TRBV2 and TRBJ2-5, with 9 bases lining up with TRBD1. There are 13 residues in the CDR3. V gave up 3 bases and J gave up 10 bases; unmatched junction bases: 6. From germline, CDR1 is SNHLY and CDR2 FYNNEI. For the CDR3, the DNA is TGTGCCAGCAGTGAGTGGGACAGGGAGTACCAGTACTTC. This sequence encodes CASSEWDREYQYF.

The chain links TRBV20-1 to TRBJ1-1; the D is unclear. The CDR3 is 11 amino acids. Germline-derived CDR1 and CDR2 are DFQATT and SNEGSKA (reference sequence). V lost 6 bases, J lost 3 bases, and 8 bases lay in between. The CDR3 DNA reads TGCAGTGCCCAAGCCCACACTGAAGCTTTCTTT. Protein sequence: CSAQAHTEAFF.

The chain recombines TRBV2 with TRBJ2-2, with 8 bases that match TRBD1. The CDR3 has 17 amino acids. Germline lookup yields CDR1 SNHLY and CDR2 FYNNEI. V shed 10 bases, J shed 3 bases, and the junction held 16 bases outside the gene matches. CDR3 sequence (DNA): TGTGCCACCCTTACTTCCCGGGACAGGTCATACACCGGGGAGCTGTTTTTT. Translation: CATLTSRDRSYTGELFF.